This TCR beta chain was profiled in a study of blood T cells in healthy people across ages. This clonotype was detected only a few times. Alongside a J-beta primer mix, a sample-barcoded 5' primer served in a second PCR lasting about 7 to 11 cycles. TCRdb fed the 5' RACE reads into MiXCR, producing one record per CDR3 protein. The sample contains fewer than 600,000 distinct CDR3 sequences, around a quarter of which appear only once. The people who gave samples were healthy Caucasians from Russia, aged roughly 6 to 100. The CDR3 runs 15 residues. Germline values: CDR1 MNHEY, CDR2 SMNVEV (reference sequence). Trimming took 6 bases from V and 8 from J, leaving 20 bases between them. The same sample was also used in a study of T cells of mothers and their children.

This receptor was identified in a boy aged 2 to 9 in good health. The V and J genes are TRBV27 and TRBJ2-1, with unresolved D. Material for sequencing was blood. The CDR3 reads CASSATGFSADEQFF. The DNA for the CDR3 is TGTGCCAGCAGCGCAACCGGTTTCAGCGCGGATGAGCAGTTCTTC.